This T cell receptor beta chain was sequenced for a study of blood T cell repertoires in COVID-19 (dated by TCRdb to the early 2020s). In terms of the full investigation: The collaborator samples originated in the United States, Italy and Spain and spanned the acute and convalescent phases of COVID-19. The dataset comprised deeply sampled blood TCRbeta repertoires from subjects exposed to, actively infected with, or recovered from COVID-19. The sample metadata nearly always contained a de-identified subject ID, COVID-19 status, age in years and sex. The prospective study material was composed of cDNA or gDNA derived from T cells, B-cell-depleted T cells, or PBMCs. Where available, HLA class I and class II types were obtained from metadata supplied by the sample provider rather than from assay-based typing. The samples were drawn from two sources: the first 160 participants of the ongoing ImmuneRACE study, and fewer than 1,500 subjects contributed by 6 global collaborators. The repertoires were made available in a free public database intended to serve as a resource for research on the immune response to SARS-CoV-2.

In the prospective study, participants were roughly 18 to 89 years old, resided in about two dozen geographic areas of the United States, and were enrolled through a virtual design. In the prospective study, participants were assigned to cohorts based on the clinical history participants reported in a screening survey and a study questionnaire. Recovered participants in ImmuneRACE Cohort 3 were defined by two consecutive negative NP/OP PCR tests, clearance by a healthcare professional, or resolution of symptoms. In the prospective study, mobile phlebotomists collected whole blood, serum and a nasopharyngeal or oropharyngeal swab from each participant. Additional blood draws and questionnaires over a 2-month period could optionally be provided by prospective study participants. Blood samples from the prospective study were shipped frozen or at room temperature prior to DNA extraction. Comment on this clone: The clone's antigen remains unknown. There are no base qualities to consult, and no much larger clone falls within one base.

The study at large found these results: Clinical and demographic metadata were provided uncurated, with the amount varying by source and participant.

V loses 7 bases at its end and J loses 7 bases; junction bases beyond the gene matches: 8. The CDR1 and CDR2 encoded by the germline V gene are SGDLS and YYNGEE. The CDR3 spans 14 residues, from the cysteine through the phenylalanine. Only the CDR3 region is kept as DNA, spanning 42 bases read in frame from base 1. TCRbeta CDR3 regions were amplified from genomic DNA by means of the immunoSEQ Assay, a bias-controlled multiplex PCR. The study's own analysis went as follows. Nucleated cell counts per sample were estimated from amplification of reference gene primers within the assay. To quantify the absolute abundance of each unique TCRbeta CDR3 rearrangement, sequence reads were collapsed and filtered. For each sample, productive Simpson clonality was calculated by taking the square root of Simpson's diversity index across productive rearrangements. TCRdb mirrors the immuneACCESS table, restricted to in-frame sequences. Some clones are absent from its copies; in checked studies, under half trace to an unresolved V gene, and the reason for the others is unknown. The V and J calls and clone size are taken from that table; D and trimming were inferred from the DNA. The sample table lists some 370,000 clones, around 86% of them with a count of one. The ten largest clones represent approximately 5% of the sample.

This TCR came from a woman in her fifties or sixties who had recovered from COVID-19. Sequencing was performed on PBMCs or T cells enriched from blood (not recorded which). The V gene is TRBV9 and the J gene is TRBJ2-2, and 9 junctional nucleotides match TRBD2. The bases read TGTGCCAGCGCGGAGCTAGCGGGAAGCGGGGAGCTGTTTTTT. This translates into CASAELAGSGELFF. The full variable domain, completed from the reference TRBV9 and TRBJ2-2 proteins outside the CDR3, reads DSGVTQTPKHLITATGQRVTLRCSPRSGDLSVYWYQQSLDQGLQFLIQYYNGEERAKGNILERFSAQQFPDLHSELNLSSLELGDSALYFCASAELAGSGELFFGEGSRLTVL.